This paragraph covers one TCR beta chain sequence. Unsorted cryopreserved PBMC were sequenced, averaging roughly 100,000 T cells per clinical donor. V was cut by 0 bases and J by 3 bases, with 13 bases left in between. The CDR3 runs to 15 residues. CDR1 is SGDLS, CDR2 YYNGEE, per germline. This specimen belongs to a study of T cells in tuberculosis. Study background: A South African cohort included IGRA-negative adolescents, latently infected IGRA-positive adolescents and adults with active tuberculosis.

Assay: immunoSEQ multiplex PCR; the TCRdb copy retains only in-frame clones and omits some. The sample has around 35,000 clones; nearly 95% are singletons. The rearrangement uses TRBV9 and TRBJ2-7, with a weak D call TRBD2 (6 bases). Specimen: PBMCs. This receptor was obtained from a donor between 10 and 35 years old with latent tuberculosis or without tuberculosis infection. The CDR3 spells CASSVAQGGIYEQYF. In nucleotides, the CDR3 is TGTGCCAGCAGCGTAGCCCAGGGAGGAATCTACGAGCAGTACTTC.